This T cell receptor beta chain was obtained from a study of blood T cells in healthy people across ages. Primers used in a second PCR of roughly 6 to 12 cycles were a sample-barcoded 5' primer and a J-beta primer mix. TCRdb re-called the 5' RACE reads through MiXCR, storing one row per CDR3 protein. The sample consists of 870,000 or so distinct CDR3 sequences, more than 25% of them appearing once. This clonotype was picked up one time. The target antigen is unknown. Regarding the study as a whole: Strongly correlated with naive T cell percentage was TCR beta diversity. Fewer expanded clones and more diversity marked long-lived versus aged donors. Lack of knowledge of donor CMV status possibly confounded expanded clonotype changes.

J lost 5 bases, V lost 4 bases, and 9 bases had no gene match. The CDR3 is made up of 15 amino acids. CDR1 is MNHEY, CDR2 SMNVEV, per germline (reference sequence). This chain links TRBV27 with TRBJ1-1, with TRBD1 matching over 8 bases. Sequenced material: blood. This TCR came from a woman of 80 years or more in good health. The CDR3 loop is CASSYSFDRGTEAFF. The CDR3 nucleotides read TGTGCCAGCAGTTACTCGTTCGACAGGGGAACTGAAGCTTTCTTT.